This entry features one T cell receptor beta chain sequence. Its antigen remains unidentified. One junction end does not reproduce the germline sequence, and a read error may be involved. The sample comes from a study of blood T cell repertoires in COVID-19 (dated by TCRdb to 2020 to 2021). With respect to the entire study: Samples covering the acute and convalescent phases of COVID-19 were provided by collaborators in the United States, Italy and Spain. The prospective study material was composed of cDNA or gDNA derived from T cells, B-cell-depleted T cells, or PBMCs. A de-identified subject ID, COVID-19 status, age in years and sex were almost always included in the sample metadata. Deeply sampled blood TCRbeta repertoires from subjects exposed to, actively infected with, or recovered from COVID-19 were included in the dataset. The samples were drawn from the first 160 participants of the ongoing ImmuneRACE study and from under 1,500 subjects provided by 6 global collaborators. The repertoires were released in a freely available public database intended as a resource for research on the immune response to SARS-CoV-2. Where HLA class I and class II types were available, the types were taken from metadata supplied by the sample provider, not from assay-based typing. Results the study describes overall, beyond this receptor: Clinical and demographic metadata were provided uncurated, with the amount varying by source and participant.

From a lookup of the germline V gene (reference sequence), CDR1 and CDR2 are LNHDA and SQIVND. The CDR3 runs 16 residues from the cysteine to the phenylalanine. The CDR3 DNA has 48 bases and is translated from base 1. The immunoSEQ Assay, a bias-controlled multiplex PCR, was used to amplify TCRbeta CDR3 regions from genomic DNA. On the study's bioinformatics: The number of nucleated cells in each sample was estimated from the amplification of reference gene primers within the assay. To quantify the absolute abundance of each unique TCRbeta CDR3 rearrangement, sequence reads were collapsed and filtered. For each sample, productive Simpson clonality was calculated as the square root of Simpson's diversity index across productive rearrangements. In its TCRdb copy, this immuneACCESS table keeps in-frame sequences only and misses some clones. Where compared with another copy, unresolved V genes explain less than half of these, and the others have no known cause. The V and J calls and the clone size are those of that table, but D and trimming were determined from the DNA. For this sample there are approximately 75,000 clones; around three quarters appear just once. The ten largest clones represent 25% to 30% of the sample.

Each collaborating institution followed its own protocols to collect whole blood in K2EDTA tubes. For TCRbeta analysis, collaborators shipped samples in one of three forms: frozen whole blood, isolated PBMCs, or DNA extracted from either of those sample types. The chain was built from TRBV19 and TRBJ1-4; TRBD1 might be the D gene, on 5 matching bases. The TCR comes from a woman of 80 years or more with active or convalescent COVID-19. Sequencing was done on a sample of peripheral blood. The CDR3 in this case is CASSPRTQARGVSWIF. The DNA is TGTGCCAGTAGTCCAAGGACACAGGCGCGCGGCGTATCATGGATTTTT.